The source of this TCR beta chain is a study of cytomegalovirus exposure and HLA in healthy donors. The PCR used 60 Vbeta and 13 Jbeta primers. This table comes from immunoSEQ multiplex PCR, and its TCRdb copy is limited to in-frame clones, with some not included. The sample gives more than 90,000 clones, around 77% of which show up once; about 0.5% is in the top ten. This clone appeared once. The CDR3 runs 15 residues. Germline CDR1 is MNHNS and CDR2 is SASEGT. The V segment lost 6 bases and the J segment 4 bases; nucleotides outside the gene matches: 6. The sample was PBMCs. The chain has TRBV6-1 and TRBJ1-3; 10 bases match TRBD1. This receptor was identified in a man younger than 40 in good health and CMV-seronegative. CDR3 amino acids: CASSRDRGPGNTIYF. DNA for the CDR3: TGTGCCAGCAGCCGGGACAGGGGACCAGGAAACACCATATATTTT.